This note documents a single T cell receptor beta chain sequence. Antigen: not known. The entry originates in a study of T cell responses to AZD1222 COVID-19 vaccine. Study-level points and caveats: Nearly half of the spike-specific TCRs reportedly recognize variant regions that carry no mutations. Spike-wide vaccine-associated CD4 TCRs dominated at 160-218 and 743-854. Baseline serology detected seropositivity in only 5 or 6 AZD1222 recipients. Females outnumbered males among donors, who were mostly white British; clonal diversity was possibly underestimated.

Libraries were prepared by immunoSEQ multiplex PCR; TCRdb keeps only in-frame clonotypes and omits some of them. Altogether under 150,000 clones are present, approximately 91% being singletons, with the ten largest covering around 1.8%. Germline V gene data show CDR1 as KGHSY and CDR2 as FQNENV. The CDR3 runs 15 residues. V was cut by 4 bases and J by 6 bases, with 18 bases left in between. This chain connects TRBV16 to TRBJ1-1; D is perhaps TRBD1 (6 bases). The clonotype comes from an adult who received the AZD1222 COVID-19 vaccine. This specimen consisted of peripheral blood, obtained 28 days after the second AZD1222 dose. The CDR3 nucleotides are TGTGCCAGCAGCCCACGTCCTGGGGGCAGCGCTGAAGCTTTCTTT. Its protein is CASSPRPGGSAEAFF.